The source of this T cell receptor (beta chain) is a study of sequential checkpoint blockade in melanoma. Study summary: Patients were randomized 1:1 to nivolumab-then-ipilimumab or ipilimumab-then-nivolumab first-line. After both sequences, patients received maintenance nivolumab.

Germline assignment: CDR1 SGHRS and CDR2 YFSETQ. The CDR3 runs to 14 residues. V was pared by 3 bases and J by 4 bases, with 4 bases of the junction left unmatched. Documented treatment: randomized to nivolumab then ipilimumab (arm A) or the reverse (arm B). No patient had prior DNA-damaging chemotherapy. Sorted cells were live CD3+CD8+, lacking CD19 and CD56, from PBMCs. Clones were read by immunoSEQ multiplex PCR, and TCRdb kept only the in-frame ones, dropping some. The sample gives 10,000 or so clones, about two thirds of which show up once; more than 25% is in the top ten. This material consisted of CD8+ T cells sorted from blood (inferred from file names), taken from a patient given nivolumab and ipilimumab in sequence. The TCR comes from a human donor with melanoma. J is TRBJ2-7 and V is TRBV5-1, with 10 bases lining up with TRBD1. The CDR3 nucleotides read TGCGCCAGCAGCTCCCGGGACAGGGGTTACGAGCAGTACTTC. It yields the protein CASSSRDRGYEQYF.